This entry concerns a single TCR beta chain. Its antigen is undetermined. The sample comes from a study of cytomegalovirus exposure and HLA in healthy donors. The PCR used 60 Vbeta and 13 Jbeta primers. Method: immunoSEQ multiplex PCR; TCRdb's copy keeps in-frame clones and lacks some. This table has around 100,000 clones, over 55% appearing once. The study, taken as a whole, reports: Some TCR beta chains (around 180 of them) were listed as cytomegalovirus-associated.

CDR1 is SGHVS, CDR2 FQNEAQ, per germline. CDR3 length: 14 amino acids. V was pared by 6 bases and J by 4 bases, with 7 bases of the junction left unmatched. Sequencing input: PBMCs. This chain uses TRBV7-8 with TRBJ1-1, with 8 bases aligning to TRBD1. This sequence originates from a woman aged 18 to 35 in good health and CMV-seropositive. CDR3 bases: TGTGCCAGCAGAGCCCGACAGGGGAGCACTGAAGCTTTCTTT. Translating it yields CASRARQGSTEAFF.